This TCR beta chain was observed in a study of blood T cells in healthy people across ages. Study-level points and caveats: The lack of PBMC sorting stopped any conclusive naive versus antigen-experienced comparison. The study found more naive CD4+ cells and higher diversity in long-lived than aged donors. The percentage of naive T cells correlated strongly with TCR beta diversity.

The CDR3 is made up of 14 amino acids. Germline V gene sequence: CDR1 MNHNY, CDR2 SVGAGI (reference sequence). Points on this clonotype: Its antigen is undetermined. The junction departs from germline at one end; a sequencing error may be responsible.

Each donor was a healthy Caucasian individual from Russia, aged roughly 6 to 95. Using a J-beta primer mix together with a sample-barcoded 5' primer, a second PCR was run for about 6 to 11 cycles. TCRdb re-derived calls from the 5' RACE reads in MiXCR, one entry per CDR3 protein. The data contain about 1.8 million distinct CDR3 sequences, roughly 52% of them singletons. The J gene is TRBJ2-7, the V gene TRBV6-6, with TRBD1 as a possible D gene (5 bases). The sequencing sample was made of blood. The sequence derives from a woman aged 40 to 50 in good health. The CDR3 is CVSSSSLTVYEQYF. The CDR3 bases are TGTGTCAGCAGTAGTTCCCTGACAGTCTACGAGCAGTACTTC.